These 22 T cell receptor beta chains were sequenced from one sample in a study of T cell responses to AZD1222 COVID-19 vaccine. Libraries were prepared by immunoSEQ multiplex PCR; TCRdb keeps only in-frame clonotypes and omits some of them. Here the sample spans 150,000 to 200,000 clones, 87% being singletons. Sequencing was performed on peripheral blood, taken on day 0 of AZD1222 vaccination. The source is an adult in good health.

This clone has a handful of counts. The V call is TRBV3-1 (or the pseudogene TRBV3-2), the J call TRBJ2-7; D is ambiguous. Germline V lookup: CDR1 LGHDT, CDR2 YNNKEL (reference sequence). The V and J ends lost 5 bases and 5 bases respectively, with 7 bases between them. The CDR3 has 11 residues. Here the CDR3 DNA reads TGTGCCAGCAGCACCCGGAACGAGCAGTACTTC. Its protein product is CASSTRNEQYF.

In DNA form, the CDR3 reads TGTGCCAGCAGCAACCCTCGGGACGGCAACTACGAGCAGTACTTC. This gives the protein CASSNPRDGNYEQYF. The chain employs TRBV21-1 and TRBJ2-7. TRBV21-1 is reported as a pseudogene. The CDR3 is 15 amino acids.

The chain joins TRBV29-1 to TRBJ1-1; D is ambiguous. This CDR3 has 12 amino acids. Trimming left V 7 bases short and J 5 bases short, with 14 bases between. CDR1 and CDR2 from the germline V gene are SQVTM and ANQGSEA. The CDR3 reads CSDPVRRTEAFF. CDR3 in DNA: TGCAGCGACCCCGTCAGGAGAACTGAAGCTTTCTTT. Based on the CDR3 plus reference TRBV29-1 and TRBJ1-1, the full variable domain is SAVISQKPSRDICQRGTSLTIQCQVDSQVTMMFWYRQQPGQSLTLIATANQGSEATYESGFVIDKFPISRPNLTFSTLTVSNMSPEDSSIYLCSDPVRRTEAFFGQGTRLTVV.

V is TRBV6-2 or TRBV6-3 and J is TRBJ2-7; 11 bases line up with TRBD2. Germline CDR1 reads MNHEY; CDR2 reads SVGEGT. CDR3 size: 19 residues. V lost 4 bases to trimming and J lost 2 bases; unmatched junction nucleotides: 16. The CDR3 DNA is TGTGCCAGCAGTTCCCCGACAGGGGCGACTAGCGGGACGGCCTACGAGCAGTACTTC. As protein: CASSSPTGATSGTAYEQYF.

The V call is TRBV29-1, the J call TRBJ2-7, with 11 bases that match TRBD2. The CDR3 sequence is 14 residues long. The germline gives CDR1 SQVTM, CDR2 ANQGSEA. With 7 bases clipped from V and 3 bases from J, the junction kept 8 bases outside the gene matches. The CDR3 is CSAIAGGHLYEQYF. CDR3 bases: TGCAGCGCTATAGCGGGAGGGCATCTCTACGAGCAGTACTTC.

The chain couples TRBV18 to TRBJ2-7, with TRBD2 as a possible D gene (7 bases). This CDR3 is built from 13 residues. The germline CDR1 and CDR2 sequences are KGHSH and LQKENI. The germline V and J ends were trimmed by 6 bases and 6 bases, with 15 bases remaining between them. The CDR3 loop is CASSPPGGLEQYF. DNA of the CDR3: TGTGCCAGCTCGCCTCCCGGGGGGCTCGAGCAGTACTTC.

This chain joins TRBV6-4 and TRBJ1-2; D unresolved. The CDR3 totals 12 residues. Germline V gives CDR1 MRHNA, CDR2 SNTAGT. Trimming took off 0 bases at V and 4 bases at J, with 3 bases between the two ends. CDR3 DNA: TGTGCCAGCAGTGACTCTCCCTATGGCTACACCTTC. Translation: CASSDSPYGYTF.

This clone was recorded a few times. J is TRBJ2-7 and V is TRBV5-3; weak D call: TRBD2 (6 bases). TRBV5-3 is recorded as an ORF, its role being uncertain. Trimming left V 3 bases short and J 2 bases short, with 18 bases between. The CDR3 is 16 amino acids. The CDR3 region has the DNA TGTGCCAGAAGCTCAACGAACCGGGACTGCGCCTACGAGCAGTACTTC. Translating gives CARSSTNRDCAYEQYF.

This chain uses TRBV7-9 with TRBJ2-7; D possibly corresponds to TRBD2 (6 bases). In germline, CDR1 is SEHNR, CDR2 FQNEAQ (reference sequence). Between the trimmed V and J ends, which lost 5 bases and 2 bases, there was a span of 16 bases. CDR3 length equals 15 residues. CDR3 in amino acids: CASSPGGGGPYEQYF. The DNA for the CDR3 is TGTGCCAGCAGCCCCGGGGGAGGCGGCCCCTACGAGCAGTACTTC.

This chain links TRBV12-5 with TRBJ1-2; D gene uncertain. The CDR3 is 12 residues long. Germline values: CDR1 LGHNT, CDR2 FRNRAP. With 5 bases removed from V and 6 bases from J, the gap between germline ends came to 10 bases. CDR3 residues: CASGPTLDGYTF. Written as DNA, the CDR3 is TGTGCTAGTGGTCCCACCCTGGATGGCTACACCTTC.

This chain uses TRBV5-1 with TRBJ2-2; D is undetermined. The germline V gene encodes CDR1 SGHRS and CDR2 YFSETQ. The V end lost 7 bases, the J end lost 1 base, and 11 bases lay between the germline ends. This CDR3 contains 14 residues. CDR3 sequence reads: CASGRPMNTGELFF. Written as DNA, the CDR3 is TGCGCCAGCGGCCGACCTATGAACACCGGGGAGCTGTTTTTT.

This chain connects TRBV7-2 to TRBJ1-2; 7 bases match TRBD1. V shed 5 bases and J 3 bases; nucleotides not matched to a gene: 6. Germline CDR1 is SGHTA and CDR2 is FQGNSA. The CDR3 sequence is 14 residues long. The CDR3 nucleotides read TGTGCCAGCAGCAGCTACAGGGGAGACTATGGCTACACCTTC. It encodes CASSSYRGDYGYTF.

The gene calls are TRBV6-5 and TRBJ2-1; D uncertain. CDR1 and CDR2 (germline): MNHEY, SVGAGI. CDR3 length: 15 residues. The V gene lost 5 bases and the J gene lost 0 bases, with 11 bases spanning the gap. CDR3 region: CASSPTVHSYNEQFF. The CDR3 DNA follows: TGTGCCAGCAGTCCGACTGTCCACTCCTACAATGAGCAGTTCTTC.

The chain joins TRBV5-1 to TRBJ1-1; D is unclear. The length of the CDR3 is 13 residues. Trimming took off 2 bases at V and 4 bases at J, with 9 bases between the two ends. Per germline, CDR1 SGHRS and CDR2 YFSETQ. CDR3 sequence reads: CASSFEGSTEAFF. The CDR3 DNA reads as TGCGCCAGCAGCTTTGAGGGTAGCACTGAAGCTTTCTTT.

The chain couples TRBV19 to TRBJ1-1; possibly TRBD1 for D (6 bases). CDR1 and CDR2 from the germline V gene are LNHDA and SQIVND (reference sequence). Trimming pared 1 base from V and 1 base from J, leaving 10 bases between. This CDR3 is built from 15 residues. This CDR3 reads CASSIAGAANTEAFF. The CDR3 nucleotides read TGTGCCAGTAGTATAGCAGGGGCAGCGAACACTGAAGCTTTCTTT.

In nucleotides, the CDR3 is TGTGCCAGCAGCCCTGTGGGACAGCCCTACGAGCAGTACTTC. Protein: CASSPVGQPYEQYF. The chain couples TRBV7-9 to TRBJ2-7; 7 bases fit TRBD1. The J segment lost 2 bases and the V segment lost 5 bases, leaving 6 bases of the junction unmatched. CDR1 and CDR2 from the germline V gene are SEHNR and FQNEAQ (reference sequence). There are 14 residues in the CDR3.

This clone was detected only a few times. The genes are TRBV28 and TRBJ2-7, with D perhaps matching TRBD2 (5 bases). From germline, CDR1 is MDHEN and CDR2 SYDVKM. CDR3 size: 12 residues. V shed 1 base and J shed 6 bases, with 7 bases lying between them. The DNA of the CDR3 is TGTGCCAGCAGTTTATTGGGGAGCGAGCAGTACTTC. Its translation: CASSLLGSEQYF. Drawing the rest from reference TRBV28 and TRBJ2-7, the complete variable domain is DVKVTQSSRYLVKRTGEKVFLECVQDMDHENMFWYRQDPGLGLRLIYFSYDVKMKEKGDIPEGYSVSREKKERFSLILESASTNQTSMYLCASSLLGSEQYFGPGTRLTVT.

The chain has TRBV6-5 and TRBJ1-6; 7 bases match TRBD1. The length of the CDR3 is 15 residues. Germline assignment: CDR1 MNHEY and CDR2 SVGAGI. Germline trimming cut 1 base from V and 6 bases from J; bases unmatched to any gene: 3. CDR3 protein: CASSYYGTVNSPLHF. CDR3 sequence (DNA): TGTGCCAGCAGTTACTACGGGACAGTTAATTCACCCCTCCACTTT.

J is TRBJ1-6 and V is TRBV19; D may be TRBD1 (5 bases). In germline, CDR1 is LNHDA, CDR2 SQIVND (reference sequence). Trimming left V 7 bases short and J 9 bases short, with 19 bases between. This CDR3 is built from 15 residues. The CDR3 protein is CASTPWGELGSPLHF. CDR3 DNA sequence: TGTGCCAGTACCCCCTGGGGGGAGCTGGGTTCACCCCTCCACTTT.

The V call is TRBV11-1, the J call TRBJ2-1; 8 nucleotides match TRBD2. The V segment lost 2 bases and the J segment 6 bases; nucleotides outside the gene matches: 6. CDR3 length equals 15 residues. CDR1 and CDR2 from the germline V gene are SGHAT and FQDESV (reference sequence). CDR3 coding DNA: TGTGCCAGCAGCTTAACGGGAGGGCCGGGCAATGAGCAGTTCTTC. This codes for CASSLTGGPGNEQFF. Full variable domain (missing parts from reference TRBV11-1 and TRBJ2-1): EAEVAQSPRYKITEKSQAVAFWCDPISGHATLYWYRQILGQGPELLVQFQDESVVDDSQLPKDRFSAERLKGVDSTLKIQPAELGDSAMYLCASSLTGGPGNEQFFGPGTRLTVL.

This clone was picked up one time. The V and J genes are TRBV2 and TRBJ2-1; 13 positions agree with TRBD2. This CDR3 contains 15 residues. V dropped 7 bases and J dropped 9; count of bases not matched to a gene: 9. CDR1 and CDR2 from the germline V gene are SNHLY and FYNNEI. CDR3 bases: TGTGCCAGCATCACCACTAGCGGGAGGGCCATTGAGCAGTTCTTC. This sequence encodes CASITTSGRAIEQFF.

This clone has more than one count but fewer than ten. The rearrangement joins TRBV5-1 to TRBJ2-7, with D uncertain. Trimming shortened V by 0 bases and J by 0 bases, and 10 bases separated the two germline ends. Germline CDR1 and CDR2: SGHRS and YFSETQ. The CDR3 has 15 residues. CDR3: CASSLVPGSSYEQYF. The DNA of the CDR3 is TGCGCCAGCAGCTTGGTCCCTGGTAGCTCCTACGAGCAGTACTTC. The variable domain in full, completed from reference TRBV5-1 and TRBJ2-7, reads KAGVTQTPRYLIKTRGQQVTLSCSPISGHRSVSWYQQTPGQGLQFLFEYFSETQRNKGNFPGRFSGRQFSNSRSEMNVSTLELGDSALYLCASSLVPGSSYEQYFGPGTRLTVT.